Described below is a single TCR beta chain sequence and its context. Given a much more abundant clone one base away, this may be a read error. TCRbeta library preparation incorporated unique molecular identifiers. MiXCR was run by TCRdb on the PCR reads, yielding one entry per CDR3 protein. The sample yields some 640,000 distinct CDR3 sequences, 16% seen once. Trimming removed 5 bases at V and 7 bases at J, with 11 bases between. This CDR3 region has 12 residues. This entry belongs to a study of T-cell reconstitution after alpha-beta-depleted transplantation in children. The source was PBMCs from the stem cell graft donor, collected from the stem cell graft. This sequence originates from a human donor who donated a stem cell graft to a child with acute myeloid leukemia. The V call is TRBV12-3 or TRBV12-4, the J call TRBJ2-5, with no clear D. The CDR3 here is CASSQETGTQYF. CDR3 DNA sequence: TGTGCCAGCAGTCAGGAGACCGGGACCCAGTACTTC.